The 20 T cell receptor beta chains presented below share a single source sample, sequenced in a study of blood T cell repertoires in COVID-19. Sequenced by immunoSEQ multiplex PCR; TCRdb stores in-frame clones only, minus some. This table holds 75,000 to 95,000 clones, roughly 80% found once. The sample taken for sequencing was peripheral blood. These receptors were obtained from a human donor in a cohort sampled during active COVID-19.

This sequence joins TRBV7-6 and TRBJ2-6; no clear D. Trimming took off 5 bases at V and 4 bases at J, with 6 bases between the two ends. This CDR3 has 13 amino acids. The germline V gene encodes CDR1 SGHVS and CDR2 FNYEAQ. For the CDR3, the DNA is TGTGCCAGCAGCCCCTTCGGGGCCAACGTCCTGACTTTC. It specifies CASSPFGANVLTF.

The chain is built from TRBV2 and TRBJ2-1, with D possibly being TRBD2 (6 bases). The CDR3 has 14 amino acids. The germline gives CDR1 SNHLY, CDR2 FYNNEI. V dropped 2 bases and J dropped 11 bases, with 16 bases sitting between them. The CDR3 loop is CASSELGGVRQQFF. Written as DNA, the CDR3 is TGTGCCAGCAGTGAATTAGGCGGGGTCCGTCAGCAGTTCTTC.

This clone was observed a single time. This sequence joins TRBV7-9 and TRBJ1-4, with 9 bases fitting TRBD1. V lost 2 bases to trimming and J lost 6 bases; unmatched junction nucleotides: 10. CDR1 and CDR2 (germline): SEHNR, FQNEAQ (reference sequence). This CDR3 contains 17 residues. CDR3 nucleotides: TGTGCCAGCAGCTTATGGTGGGGGACAGGGAAAGATGAAAAACTGTTTTTT. Translating it yields CASSLWWGTGKDEKLFF.

This clone was seen a handful of times. In nucleotides, the CDR3 is TGCGCCAGCAGCTTGGCCTGGTGGGAAGCTGTGGACAGGGAGGGAGAGACCCAGTACTTC. Translation: CASSLAWWEAVDREGETQYF. The chain is built from TRBV5-1 and TRBJ2-5; D may be TRBD1 (8 bases). V gave up 0 bases and J gave up 4 bases, with 28 bases separating them. The CDR3 covers 20 residues. Germline-derived CDR1 and CDR2 are SGHRS and YFSETQ.

Only a few counts were recorded for this clone. V gene TRBV6-5 combines with J gene TRBJ2-5; 7 bases match TRBD1. Per germline, CDR1 MNHEY and CDR2 SVGAGI. This CDR3 contains 15 residues. V shed 8 bases, J shed 3 bases, and the junction held 12 bases outside the gene matches. The CDR3 reads CASHEPGTVEETQYF. Here the CDR3 DNA reads TGTGCCAGCCACGAGCCCGGGACAGTAGAAGAGACCCAGTACTTC.

The rearrangement links TRBV2 to TRBJ1-2; perhaps TRBD1 as D (5 bases). Trimming left V 6 bases short and J 8 bases short, with 16 bases between. This CDR3 region has 13 residues. From germline, CDR1 is SNHLY and CDR2 FYNNEI. CDR3 nucleotide sequence: TGTGCCAGCAGCGGAGAGTCAGGGTTAGGCTACACCTTC. It specifies CASSGESGLGYTF.

The CDR3 here is CASSYDSSSGGNEQYF. The CDR3 nucleotides are TGTGCCAGCAGTTACGATTCAAGTAGCGGGGGGAACGAGCAGTACTTC. The chain couples TRBV6-2 or TRBV6-3 to TRBJ2-7, with 10 bases matching TRBD2. Germline V CDR1 and CDR2: MNHEY, SVGEGT. The CDR3 runs 16 residues. Losses at the gene ends were 2 bases for V and 5 bases for J; bases not matched to a gene: 9.

The chain carries TRBV30 and TRBJ1-3; TRBD1 aligns across 7 bases. From germline, CDR1 is GTSNPN and CDR2 SVGIG (reference sequence). The CDR3 loop spans 12 amino acids. J was trimmed by 4 bases and V by 4 bases; bases with no gene match: 1. DNA of the CDR3: TGTGCCTGGAAGGGACAGGGAAACACCATATATTTT. It translates to CAWKGQGNTIYF.

V and J are TRBV5-1 and TRBJ2-7; 7 positions match TRBD1. The CDR3 contains 16 residues. Looked up from germline, CDR1 is SGHRS and CDR2 is YFSETQ. The junction had 15 bases not matched to a gene; V was cut back by 4 bases and J by 5 bases. CDR3 DNA: TGCGCCAGCAGCAAACAGGGGTGGCTAGCTCGAGACGAGCAGTACTTC. Encoded protein: CASSKQGWLARDEQYF.

This chain uses TRBV6-6 with TRBJ2-3; D is unresolved. V was cut by 2 bases and J by 5 bases, with 2 bases left in between. The CDR3 spans 11 residues. Germline lookup yields CDR1 MNHNY and CDR2 SVGAGI (reference sequence). The CDR3 region is CASSYQDTQYF. CDR3 DNA: TGTGCCAGCAGTTACCAAGATACGCAGTATTTT.

This chain joins TRBV19 and TRBJ1-4; unclear D gene. Trimming left V 3 bases short and J 8 bases short, with 13 bases between. The CDR3 has 14 residues. CDR1 LNHDA and CDR2 SQIVND come from the germline V gene (reference sequence). The CDR3 nucleotides read TGTGCCAGTAGTATCGGGATGAACGCAGAAAAACTGTTTTTT. This gives the protein CASSIGMNAEKLFF.

The chain links TRBV18 to TRBJ2-5; 7 nucleotides match TRBD1. This CDR3 is 15 amino acids long. CDR1 and CDR2 (germline): KGHSH, LQKENI. Trimming cost V 3 bases and J 2 bases; bases outside gene matches: 6. DNA for the CDR3: TGTGCCAGCTCACCGCTGCTCAGGGGGCAAGAGACCCAGTACTTC. It translates to CASSPLLRGQETQYF.

This clone turned up a few times. The rearrangement links TRBV30 to TRBJ1-6; D may be TRBD1 (5 bases). Germline V gene data show CDR1 as GTSNPN and CDR2 as SVGIG (reference sequence). CDR3 length: 15 residues. Between the trimmed V and J ends, which lost 5 bases and 9 bases, there was a span of 20 bases. In nucleotides, the CDR3 is TGTGCCTGGGACCAAGCCCGGACAACGGCTTCACCCCTCCACTTT. It translates to CAWDQARTTASPLHF.

V is TRBV5-6 and J is TRBJ2-1, with 8 bases aligning to TRBD1. Germline V gene lookup returns CDR1 SGHDT and CDR2 YYEEEE. V lost 4 bases, J lost 7 bases, and 10 bases stayed unmatched. The CDR3 spans 15 residues. CDR3 sequence reads: CASSLLDRDINEQFF. The CDR3 nucleotides are TGTGCCAGCAGCCTCCTGGACAGGGACATAAATGAGCAGTTCTTC.

The chain recombines TRBV3-1 (or the pseudogene TRBV3-2) with TRBJ2-7, with D tentatively TRBD1 (6 bases). Germline CDR1 reads LGHDT; CDR2 reads YNNKEL (reference sequence). V lost 2 bases and J 6 bases, leaving 17 bases between the germline ends. CDR3 length equals 15 residues. CDR3 DNA sequence: TGTGCCAGCAGCCAACCCAACAGGGACCTCGGCGAGCAGTACTTC. Its protein product is CASSQPNRDLGEQYF.

The V gene is TRBV7-8, the J gene TRBJ2-1; D might be TRBD2 (6 bases). Germline V gene data show CDR1 as SGHVS and CDR2 as FQNEAQ. The CDR3 consists of 15 residues. V was clipped by 4 bases and J by 5 bases, with 15 bases between them. This CDR3 is CASSYRDWGNNEQFF. The CDR3 DNA follows: TGTGCCAGCAGCTACCGGGACTGGGGGAACAATGAGCAGTTCTTC.

CDR3 DNA: TGTGCCAGCAGCCCCGGACAGGCTAACTATGGCTACACCTTC. Translation: CASSPGQANYGYTF. The chain has TRBV9 and TRBJ1-2, with 7 bases fitting TRBD1. This CDR3 is 14 amino acids long. Germline V gene sequence: CDR1 SGDLS, CDR2 YYNGEE. The trim removed 4 bases at V and 0 bases at J, leaving 3 bases unmatched.

This chain joins TRBV10-2 and TRBJ2-7, with 8 bases matching TRBD1. CDR1 WSHSY and CDR2 SAAADI come from the germline V gene. The CDR3 runs to 15 residues. After removal of 11 bases from V and 5 bases from J, the junction contained 17 bases not matched to a gene. The CDR3 sequence: CAAGERGTGLHEQYF. The DNA for the CDR3 is TGCGCCGCCGGGGAAAGGGGGACAGGTCTCCACGAGCAGTACTTC.

The rearrangement joins TRBV5-1 to TRBJ2-5, with TRBD2 matching 9 bases. V gave up 2 bases and J gave up 4 bases; unmatched junction bases: 15. Germline V lookup: CDR1 SGHRS, CDR2 YFSETQ. This CDR3 has 18 residues. The CDR3 protein is CASSFPQPGGGARETQYF. CDR3 DNA: TGCGCCAGCAGCTTCCCACAACCCGGCGGGGGGGCGAGAGAGACCCAGTACTTC. Based on the CDR3 plus reference TRBV5-1 and TRBJ2-5, the full variable domain is KAGVTQTPRYLIKTRGQQVTLSCSPISGHRSVSWYQQTPGQGLQFLFEYFSETQRNKGNFPGRFSGRQFSNSRSEMNVSTLELGDSALYLCASSFPQPGGGARETQYFGPGTRLLVL.

This chain joins TRBV3-1 (or the pseudogene TRBV3-2) and TRBJ2-1, with 13 bases fitting TRBD2. Germline V CDR1 and CDR2: LGHDT, YNNKEL (reference sequence). This CDR3 comprises 15 residues. V trimming: 4 bases; J trimming: 9 bases; junction bases outside the gene matches: 6. This chain's CDR3 is CASSRGTSGVGEQFF. In DNA, the CDR3 is TGTGCCAGCAGCCGCGGGACTAGCGGGGTTGGTGAGCAGTTCTTC.